Listed below are T cell receptor beta chains from one sample, sequenced in a study of CD8 T cells in Susac syndrome. TCRdb re-called the immunoSEQ multiplex PCR reads through MiXCR, storing one row per CDR3 protein. The sample lists approximately 200,000 distinct CDR3 sequences; 95% were seen once. The sequenced sample was CD4+ T cells from PBMCs. The receptors were gathered from a human donor with multiple sclerosis. Both conserved end residues are part of each CDR3. D genes are given only for firm matches. Not all rows give a size; the values are once, few, many and, for expanded clones, a class.

clone size: .
D gene: .
J gene: TRBJ2-5
V gene: TRBV2
CDR3 protein: CASSEDRWETQYF
CDR3 DNA: TGTGCCAGCAGTGAGGACAGATGGGAGACCCAGTACTTC

clone size: .
D gene: .
J gene: TRBJ1-6
V gene: TRBV7-9
CDR3 protein: CASSLAQTGDNSPLHF
CDR3 DNA: TGTGCCAGCAGCTTAGCTCAGACGGGCGACAATTCACCCCTCCACTTT

clone size: .
D gene: TRBD1
J gene: TRBJ2-1
V gene: TRBV7-9
CDR3 protein: CAGTGDNEQFF
CDR3 DNA: TGTGCCGGGACAGGGGACAATGAGCAGTTCTTC

clone size: few
D gene: .
J gene: TRBJ2-1
V gene: TRBV12-3/TRBV12-4
CDR3 protein: CASSLANEQFF
CDR3 DNA: TGTGCCAGCAGTTTGGCGAATGAGCAGTTCTTC

clone size: once
D gene: TRBD1
J gene: TRBJ2-3
V gene: TRBV27
CDR3 protein: CASSFDRGITDTQYF
CDR3 DNA: TGTGCCAGCAGCTTTGACAGGGGGATCACAGATACGCAGTATTTT

clone size: .
D gene: .
J gene: TRBJ1-1
V gene: TRBV20-1
CDR3 protein: CSAPRGTEAFF
CDR3 DNA: TGCAGTGCTCCACGGGGAACTGAAGCTTTCTTT

clone size: .
D gene: .
J gene: TRBJ2-3
V gene: TRBV30
CDR3 protein: CAWSSLRASTDTQYF
CDR3 DNA: TGTGCCTGGAGTTCCCTACGGGCTAGCACAGATACGCAGTATTTT

clone size: few
D gene: .
J gene: TRBJ2-7
V gene: TRBV11-2
CDR3 protein: CASSLGPDRRNEQYF
CDR3 DNA: TGTGCCAGCAGCTTAGGTCCGGACAGACGCAACGAGCAGTACTTC

clone size: .
D gene: .
J gene: TRBJ2-5
V gene: TRBV29-1
CDR3 protein: CSVPGLGETQYF
CDR3 DNA: TGCAGCGTCCCCGGACTGGGGGAGACCCAGTACTTC

clone size: .
D gene: .
J gene: TRBJ2-1
V gene: TRBV7-7
CDR3 protein: CASSLDLRGDEQFF
CDR3 DNA: TGTGCTAGCAGCTTGGACCTCAGGGGGGATGAGCAGTTCTTC

clone size: .
D gene: .
J gene: TRBJ2-4
V gene: TRBV3-1
CDR3 protein: CASSQYTSAKNIQYF
CDR3 DNA: TGTGCCAGCAGCCAATACACCTCTGCCAAAAACATTCAGTACTTC

clone size: once
D gene: .
J gene: TRBJ1-2
V gene: TRBV19
CDR3 protein: CASSTGPQMVGYTF
CDR3 DNA: TGTGCCAGTAGTACGGGACCGCAAATGGTCGGCTACACCTTC

clone size: .
D gene: .
J gene: TRBJ1-5
V gene: TRBV4-1
CDR3 protein: CASSQDVGKPQHF
CDR3 DNA: TGCGCCAGCAGCCAAGATGTTGGGAAGCCCCAGCATTTT

clone size: .
D gene: .
J gene: TRBJ2-3
V gene: TRBV30
CDR3 protein: CAWSPGKARGDTQYF
CDR3 DNA: TGTGCCTGGAGCCCCGGGAAGGCCCGGGGGGATACGCAGTATTTT

clone size: .
D gene: .
J gene: TRBJ1-1
V gene: TRBV30
CDR3 protein: CAWGAGVNTEAFF
CDR3 DNA: TGTGCCTGGGGGGCAGGGGTTAACACTGAAGCTTTCTTT

clone size: .
D gene: TRBD1
J gene: TRBJ2-5
V gene: TRBV14
CDR3 protein: CASSQDRGTVGETQYF
CDR3 DNA: TGTGCCAGCAGCCAGGATAGAGGGACAGTCGGGGAGACCCAGTACTTC

clone size: .
D gene: .
J gene: TRBJ1-2
V gene: TRBV2
CDR3 protein: CASMVPAGGYTF
CDR3 DNA: TGTGCCAGCATGGTACCCGCGGGTGGCTACACCTTC

clone size: .
D gene: .
J gene: TRBJ1-5
V gene: TRBV5-6
CDR3 protein: CASSPGRSQPQHF
CDR3 DNA: TGTGCCAGCAGCCCAGGGAGGTCTCAGCCCCAGCATTTT

clone size: .
D gene: .
J gene: TRBJ2-5
V gene: TRBV29-1
CDR3 protein: CSAGWDSKDQETQYF
CDR3 DNA: TGCAGCGCTGGGTGGGACTCAAAAGACCAAGAGACCCAGTACTTC

clone size: .
D gene: .
J gene: TRBJ2-4
V gene: TRBV20-1
CDR3 protein: CSAHPGSGTRGGIQYF
CDR3 DNA: TGCAGTGCTCACCCCGGCTCCGGGACGAGAGGAGGCATTCAGTACTTC

clone size: .
D gene: TRBD2
J gene: TRBJ2-1
V gene: TRBV29-1
CDR3 protein: CSVEITGTSGGGEQFF
CDR3 DNA: TGCAGCGTTGAAATAACCGGGACTAGCGGGGGGGGAGAGCAGTTCTTC

clone size: once
D gene: .
J gene: TRBJ2-3
V gene: TRBV12-3/TRBV12-4
CDR3 protein: CASSRDRYDTDTQYF
CDR3 DNA: TGTGCCAGCAGTCGAGACAGGTACGACACAGATACGCAGTATTTT

clone size: .
D gene: .
J gene: TRBJ2-7
V gene: TRBV30
CDR3 protein: CAWSVLVRGEQYF
CDR3 DNA: TGTGCCTGGAGTGTCCTGGTTCGGGGAGAGCAGTACTTC

clone size: .
D gene: .
J gene: TRBJ1-2
V gene: TRBV2
CDR3 protein: CASRSNDPGYTF
CDR3 DNA: TGTGCCAGCAGGTCCAATGATCCAGGCTACACCTTC

clone size: .
D gene: .
J gene: TRBJ2-3
V gene: TRBV5-1
CDR3 protein: CASSFPTDTQYF
CDR3 DNA: TGCGCCAGCAGCTTCCCTACAGATACGCAGTATTTT

clone size: .
D gene: .
J gene: TRBJ2-3
V gene: TRBV6-5
CDR3 protein: CASSYPGTDTQYF
CDR3 DNA: TGTGCCAGCAGTTACCCCGGGACAGATACGCAGTATTTT

clone size: .
D gene: .
J gene: TRBJ1-2
V gene: TRBV30
CDR3 protein: CAWSVVTGVFYGYTF
CDR3 DNA: TGTGCCTGGAGTGTAGTGACGGGAGTCTTCTATGGCTACACCTTC

clone size: .
D gene: TRBD2
J gene: TRBJ2-1
V gene: TRBV2
CDR3 protein: CASRPGLAGYEQFF
CDR3 DNA: TGTGCCAGCAGGCCGGGACTAGCGGGGTATGAGCAGTTCTTC

clone size: .
D gene: TRBD2
J gene: TRBJ2-5
V gene: TRBV12-3/TRBV12-4
CDR3 protein: CASSVGLAPETQYF
CDR3 DNA: TGTGCCAGCAGTGTGGGACTAGCCCCCGAGACCCAGTACTTC

clone size: .
D gene: .
J gene: TRBJ1-1
V gene: TRBV30
CDR3 protein: CAWMSMNTEAFF
CDR3 DNA: TGTGCCTGGATGAGCATGAACACTGAAGCTTTCTTT

clone size: .
D gene: .
J gene: TRBJ1-1
V gene: TRBV20-1
CDR3 protein: CSARATSEAFF
CDR3 DNA: TGCAGTGCTAGGGCAACTTCTGAAGCTTTCTTT

clone size: .
D gene: TRBD2
J gene: TRBJ2-1
V gene: TRBV12-3/TRBV12-4
CDR3 protein: CASRATSGPAMYNEQFF
CDR3 DNA: TGTGCCAGCAGAGCTACTAGCGGCCCAGCTATGTACAATGAGCAGTTCTTC

clone size: .
D gene: .
J gene: TRBJ2-7
V gene: TRBV29-1
CDR3 protein: CSVGGLRSYEQYF
CDR3 DNA: TGCAGCGTTGGGGGCCTCAGGTCCTACGAGCAGTACTTC

clone size: .
D gene: .
J gene: TRBJ1-2
V gene: TRBV25-1
CDR3 protein: CASSEAGHSYTF
CDR3 DNA: TGTGCCAGCAGTGAGGCAGGGCATAGCTACACCTTC

clone size: .
D gene: .
J gene: TRBJ2-5
V gene: TRBV30
CDR3 protein: CAWSSLAAGGETQYF
CDR3 DNA: TGTGCCTGGAGTTCTCTAGCGGCAGGGGGAGAGACCCAGTACTTC

clone size: .
D gene: .
J gene: TRBJ1-2
V gene: TRBV7-9
CDR3 protein: CASSLTATNYGYTF
CDR3 DNA: TGTGCCAGCAGCTTGACGGCTACTAACTATGGCTACACCTTC

clone size: .
D gene: .
J gene: TRBJ2-1
V gene: TRBV7-6
CDR3 protein: CASRDRDGYGEQFF
CDR3 DNA: TGTGCCAGCAGGGACCGGGACGGTTACGGTGAGCAGTTCTTC

clone size: .
D gene: .
J gene: TRBJ2-7
V gene: TRBV6-5
CDR3 protein: CASSRRETGSYEQYF
CDR3 DNA: TGTGCCAGCAGTCGAAGAGAGACTGGTTCCTACGAGCAGTACTTC

clone size: few
D gene: TRBD2
J gene: TRBJ2-1
V gene: TRBV7-2
CDR3 protein: CASSLTFQRGSHNEQFF
CDR3 DNA: TGTGCCAGCAGCTTAACCTTCCAGCGGGGGAGCCACAATGAGCAGTTCTTC

clone size: .
D gene: TRBD1
J gene: TRBJ1-6
V gene: TRBV12-3/TRBV12-4
CDR3 protein: CASSLAPQGTGSPLHF
CDR3 DNA: TGTGCCAGCAGTTTAGCGCCACAGGGGACGGGTTCACCCCTCCACTTT

clone size: once
D gene: .
J gene: TRBJ1-2
V gene: TRBV25-1
CDR3 protein: CASSDQLKTGRRYTF
CDR3 DNA: TGTGCCAGCAGTGATCAGTTGAAGACAGGCCGACGCTACACCTTC

clone size: .
D gene: .
J gene: TRBJ2-1
V gene: TRBV7-9
CDR3 protein: CASSPGPFSYNEQFF
CDR3 DNA: TGTGCCAGCAGCCCTGGACCTTTCTCCTACAATGAGCAGTTCTTC

clone size: .
D gene: TRBD2
J gene: TRBJ2-3
V gene: TRBV3-1
CDR3 protein: CASSPRGGGTQYF
CDR3 DNA: TGTGCCAGCAGCCCTCGCGGGGGGGGAACGCAGTATTTT

clone size: .
D gene: TRBD1
J gene: TRBJ1-1
V gene: TRBV29-1
CDR3 protein: CSARRQGNTEAFF
CDR3 DNA: TGCAGCGCCCGGCGACAGGGTAACACTGAAGCTTTCTTT

clone size: .
D gene: TRBD2
J gene: TRBJ2-5
V gene: TRBV20-1
CDR3 protein: CSARDHSGGTETQYF
CDR3 DNA: TGCAGTGCTAGAGATCATAGCGGGGGGACGGAGACCCAGTACTTC

clone size: .
D gene: .
J gene: TRBJ1-6
V gene: TRBV27
CDR3 protein: CASSLRAVNSPLHF
CDR3 DNA: TGTGCCAGCAGTTTAAGGGCGGTTAATTCACCCCTCCACTTT

clone size: .
D gene: .
J gene: TRBJ1-5
V gene: TRBV3-1
CDR3 protein: CASSPDKTRQPQHF
CDR3 DNA: TGTGCCAGCAGCCCGGACAAGACAAGGCAGCCCCAGCATTTT

clone size: .
D gene: .
J gene: TRBJ1-6
V gene: TRBV7-2
CDR3 protein: CASSLGHPPNSPLHF
CDR3 DNA: TGTGCCAGCAGCTTAGGGCACCCGCCCAATTCACCCCTCCACTTT

clone size: .
D gene: .
J gene: TRBJ2-3
V gene: TRBV2
CDR3 protein: CASSAGGGTDTQYF
CDR3 DNA: TGTGCCAGCAGTGCCGGCGGGGGCACAGATACGCAGTATTTT

clone size: .
D gene: .
J gene: TRBJ2-3
V gene: TRBV9
CDR3 protein: CASSVDRTDTQYF
CDR3 DNA: TGTGCCAGCAGCGTAGACCGTACAGATACGCAGTATTTT

clone size: .
D gene: TRBD2
J gene: TRBJ2-1
V gene: TRBV6-6
CDR3 protein: CASTSWDYNYNEQFF
CDR3 DNA: TGTGCCAGCACCTCCTGGGACTACAACTACAATGAGCAGTTCTTC

clone size: .
D gene: TRBD2
J gene: TRBJ2-2
V gene: TRBV30
CDR3 protein: CAWSSTRTSGFTGELFF
CDR3 DNA: TGTGCCTGGAGTTCTACGAGGACTAGCGGCTTCACCGGGGAGCTGTTTTTT

clone size: .
D gene: .
J gene: TRBJ2-2
V gene: TRBV20-1
CDR3 protein: CSARVGTPNTGELFF
CDR3 DNA: TGCAGTGCTAGAGTAGGGACACCGAACACCGGGGAGCTGTTTTTT

clone size: .
D gene: .
J gene: TRBJ2-2
V gene: TRBV29-1
CDR3 protein: CSVVTGLDRPGELFF
CDR3 DNA: TGCAGCGTTGTGACAGGACTAGATAGGCCCGGGGAGCTGTTTTTT